This T cell receptor (beta chain) came from a study of cytomegalovirus exposure and HLA in healthy donors. 60 Vbeta and 13 Jbeta primers were used in PCR. The repertoire was sequenced with immunoSEQ multiplex PCR; TCRdb's copy has only in-frame clones and lacks some. This sample has more than 100,000 clones; 76% occur once, and the top ten carry about 1.8%. Input material: PBMCs. The sequence came from a female donor in good health and CMV-seropositive.

The CDR3 nucleotides are TGTGCCAGCAGCCGGGGGAGGGACGCAGATACGCAGTATTTT. It specifies CASSRGRDADTQYF. V is TRBV5-4 and J is TRBJ2-3, with 7 positions matching TRBD2. The CDR3 covers 14 residues. The germline CDR1 and CDR2 sequences are SGHNT and YYREEE (reference sequence). J was trimmed by 4 bases and V by 4 bases; bases with no gene match: 6.